This paragraph reports one TCR beta chain. The sample belongs to a study of cytomegalovirus exposure and HLA in healthy donors. CDR1 MNHEY and CDR2 SVGAGI come from the germline V gene. CDR3 length: 13 amino acids. With 8 bases clipped from V and 5 bases from J, the junction kept 3 bases outside the gene matches. In the PCR, 60 Vbeta and 13 Jbeta primers were used. Clones were read by immunoSEQ multiplex PCR, and TCRdb kept only the in-frame ones, dropping some. Here the sample spans 150,000 to 200,000 clones, over 75% being singletons. This rearrangement joins TRBV6-5 to TRBJ1-5, with TRBD1 matching over 10 bases. Source material: PBMCs. This sequence originates from a man aged 45-60 years in good health and CMV-seropositive. The CDR3 loop is CASAGTGDQPQHF. The CDR3 DNA reads as TGTGCCAGCGCCGGGACAGGGGATCAGCCCCAGCATTTT.